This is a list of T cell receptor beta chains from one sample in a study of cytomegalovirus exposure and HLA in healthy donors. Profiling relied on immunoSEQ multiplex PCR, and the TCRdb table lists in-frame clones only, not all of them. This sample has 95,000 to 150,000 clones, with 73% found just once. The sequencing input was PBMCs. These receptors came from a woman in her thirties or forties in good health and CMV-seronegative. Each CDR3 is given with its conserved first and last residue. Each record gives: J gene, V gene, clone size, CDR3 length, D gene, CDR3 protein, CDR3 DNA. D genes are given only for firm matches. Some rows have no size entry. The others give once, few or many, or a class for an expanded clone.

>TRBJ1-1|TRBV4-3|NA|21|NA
CASSPTIESTGAGGLYTEAFF
TGCGCCAGCAGCCCTACGATTGAGTCGACCGGGGCGGGGGGCCTTTACACTGAAGCTTTCTTT
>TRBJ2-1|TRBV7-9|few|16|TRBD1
CASSFSRQGSKNEQFF
TGTGCCAGCAGCTTCTCCCGACAGGGAAGTAAGAATGAGCAGTTCTTC
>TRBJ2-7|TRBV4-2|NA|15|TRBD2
CASSQGLAGAAEQYF
TGTGCCAGCAGCCAGGGACTAGCGGGAGCCGCCGAGCAGTACTTC
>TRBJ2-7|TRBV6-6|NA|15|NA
CASSYSLIAAYEQYF
TGTGCCAGCAGTTACTCCCTCATAGCCGCCTACGAGCAGTACTTC
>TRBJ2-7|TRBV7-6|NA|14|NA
CASSLGSTAYEQYF
TGTGCCAGCAGCTTAGGCTCTACAGCCTACGAGCAGTACTTC
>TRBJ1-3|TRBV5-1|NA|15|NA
CASSLPVPSGNTIYF
TGCGCCAGCAGCTTGCCAGTCCCCTCTGGAAACACCATATATTTT
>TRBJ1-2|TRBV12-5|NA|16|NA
CASGLDIGTTNYGYTF
TGTGCTAGTGGTTTGGATATCGGGACAACTAACTATGGCTACACCTTC
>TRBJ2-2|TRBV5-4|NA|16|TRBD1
CASSSGQGRGTGELFF
TGTGCCAGCAGCTCGGGACAGGGTAGGGGCACCGGGGAGCTGTTTTTT
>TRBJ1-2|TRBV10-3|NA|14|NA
CAISESSQNYGYTF
TGTGCCATCAGTGAGTCGTCACAGAACTATGGCTACACCTTC
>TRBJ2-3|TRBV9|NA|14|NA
CASSPTGGPDTQYF
TGTGCCAGCAGCCCGACAGGTGGCCCAGATACGCAGTATTTT
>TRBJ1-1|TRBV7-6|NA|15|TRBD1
CASSPDRGMNTEAFF
TGTGCCAGCAGCCCCGACAGGGGCATGAACACTGAAGCTTTCTTT
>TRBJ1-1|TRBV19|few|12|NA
CASIGRGTEAFF
TGTGCCAGTATCGGGAGGGGTACTGAAGCTTTCTTT
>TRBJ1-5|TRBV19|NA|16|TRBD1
CASSIEGTGGAQPQHF
TGTGCCAGTAGTATAGAAGGGACAGGGGGTGCTCAGCCCCAGCATTTT
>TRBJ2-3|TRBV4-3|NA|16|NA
CASSHYSGDAEDTQYF
TGCGCCAGCAGCCACTATTCAGGGGATGCCGAAGATACGCAGTATTTT
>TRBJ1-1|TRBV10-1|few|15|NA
CASSRWVQGNTEAFF
TGCGCCAGCAGCCGTTGGGTTCAGGGGAACACTGAAGCTTTCTTT
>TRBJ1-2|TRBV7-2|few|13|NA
CASSEDRSYGYTF
TGTGCCAGCAGCGAGGACAGATCCTATGGCTACACCTTC
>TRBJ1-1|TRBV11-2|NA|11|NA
CASSPQGEAFF
TGTGCCAGCAGCCCGCAGGGGGAAGCTTTCTTT
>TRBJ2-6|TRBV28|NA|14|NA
CASKQGNSANVLTF
TGTGCCAGCAAACAGGGTAACTCGGCCAACGTCCTGACTTTC
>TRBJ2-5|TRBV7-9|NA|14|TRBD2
CASSTPSSGETQYF
TGTGCCAGCAGCACGCCGTCTAGCGGGGAGACCCAGTACTTC
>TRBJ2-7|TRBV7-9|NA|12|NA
CSSKEETYEQYF
TGTTCCAGTAAGGAGGAGACCTACGAGCAGTACTTC
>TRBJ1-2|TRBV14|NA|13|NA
CASSQDMAYGYTF
TGTGCCAGCAGCCAAGACATGGCCTATGGCTACACCTTC
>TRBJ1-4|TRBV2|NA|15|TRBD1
CASWGRKGAGEKLFF
TGTGCCAGCTGGGGAAGGAAGGGGGCCGGTGAAAAACTGTTTTTT
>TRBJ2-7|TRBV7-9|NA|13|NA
CASSPGFFGEQYF
TGTGCCAGCAGCCCCGGGTTCTTTGGGGAGCAGTACTTC
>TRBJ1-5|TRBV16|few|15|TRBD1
CASSQGTVSNQPQHF
TGTGCCAGCAGCCAAGGGACAGTTAGCAATCAGCCCCAGCATTTT
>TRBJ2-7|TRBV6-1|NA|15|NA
CASSHVPTGVYEQYF
TGTGCCAGCAGCCACGTTCCCACGGGGGTGTACGAGCAGTACTTC
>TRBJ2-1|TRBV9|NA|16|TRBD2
CASSPAGGDIYNEQFF
TGTGCCAGCAGCCCTGCCGGGGGGGACATCTACAATGAGCAGTTCTTC
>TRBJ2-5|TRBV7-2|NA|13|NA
CASNSGGQETQYF
TGTGCCAGCAACTCTGGCGGACAAGAGACCCAGTACTTC
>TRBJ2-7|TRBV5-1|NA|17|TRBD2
CASSLALAGAASYEQYF
TGCGCCAGCAGCTTGGCCCTAGCGGGGGCCGCGTCCTACGAGCAGTACTTC
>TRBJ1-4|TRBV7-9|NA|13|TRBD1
CAIGQGAFEKLFF
TGTGCCATCGGACAGGGGGCTTTTGAAAAACTGTTTTTT
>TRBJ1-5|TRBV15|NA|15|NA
CATSSGTYYNQPQHF
TGTGCCACCAGCAGTGGGACTTATTACAATCAGCCCCAGCATTTT
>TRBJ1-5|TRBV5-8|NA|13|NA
CASSLGEDQPQHF
TGTGCCAGCAGCTTAGGGGAAGATCAGCCCCAGCATTTT
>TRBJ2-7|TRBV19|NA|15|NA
CASSESRDTLNEQYF
TGTGCCAGTAGTGAAAGCCGGGACACCCTCAACGAGCAGTACTTC
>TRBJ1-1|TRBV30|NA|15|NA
CAWSPRETESSEAFF
TGTGCCTGGAGTCCTCGGGAAACAGAGAGTTCTGAAGCTTTCTTT
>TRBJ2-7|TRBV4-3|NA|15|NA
CASSQDPAGYYEQYF
TGCGCCAGCAGCCAAGATCCCGCGGGCTACTACGAGCAGTACTTC
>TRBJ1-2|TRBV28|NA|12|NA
CATTIGGVSYTF
TGTGCCACCACCATTGGAGGGGTGAGCTACACCTTC
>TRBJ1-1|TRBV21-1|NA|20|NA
CASSKRSRGWGETMNTEAFF
TGTGCCAGCAGCAAAAGGTCGCGGGGGTGGGGTGAGACGATGAACACTGAAGCTTTCTTT